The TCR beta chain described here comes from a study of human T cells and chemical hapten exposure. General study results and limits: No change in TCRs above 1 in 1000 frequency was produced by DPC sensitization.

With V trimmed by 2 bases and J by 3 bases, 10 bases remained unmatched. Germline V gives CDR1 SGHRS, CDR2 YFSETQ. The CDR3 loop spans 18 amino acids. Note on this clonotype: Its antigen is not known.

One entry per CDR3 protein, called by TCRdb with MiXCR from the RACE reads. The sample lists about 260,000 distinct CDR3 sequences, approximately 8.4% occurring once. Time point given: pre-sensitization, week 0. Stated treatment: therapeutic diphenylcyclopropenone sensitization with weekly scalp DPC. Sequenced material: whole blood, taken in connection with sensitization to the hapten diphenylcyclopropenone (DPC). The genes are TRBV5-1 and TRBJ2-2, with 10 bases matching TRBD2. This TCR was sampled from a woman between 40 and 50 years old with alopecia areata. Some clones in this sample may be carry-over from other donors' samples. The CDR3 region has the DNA TGCGCCAGCAGCTTCGGACTAGCGGTTTTCAGCCACACCGGGGAGCTGTTTTTT. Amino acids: CASSFGLAVFSHTGELFF.